A single sample gave rise to the 17 T cell receptor beta chains below, sequenced in a study. TCRdb reprocessed the 5' RACE reads with MiXCR, giving one entry per CDR3 protein. The sample has 6,000 or so distinct CDR3 sequences; less than 60% are singletons. The specimen was naive CD4+ T cells sorted from blood. Subset noted: naive CD4+ T cells, CD4+CD45RA+CD25-. These receptor sequences come from a female donor with breast cancer.

This clonotype appeared once. This chain links TRBV15 with TRBJ1-5, with a possible D match to TRBD1 (6 bases). CDR3 size: 20 residues. Trimming removed 0 bases at V and 0 bases at J, with 21 bases between. Germline assignment: CDR1 LNHNV and CDR2 YYDKDF (reference sequence). CDR3 sequence reads: CATSRDFRQGLSYSNQPQHF. The CDR3, as DNA: TGTGCCACCAGCAGAGATTTCCGGCAGGGGCTATCCTATAGCAATCAGCCCCAGCATTTT.

J is TRBJ2-7 and V is TRBV5-6; D is perhaps TRBD1 (6 bases). This CDR3 is built from 14 residues. The ends were cut back, 3 bases at V and 3 bases at J, with 13 bases in the middle. Germline V CDR1 and CDR2: SGHDT, YYEEEE. In DNA, the CDR3 is TGTGCCAGCAGCTCAACAGGGCCGGTCTACGAGCAGTACGTC. This sequence encodes CASSSTGPVYEQYV.

V gene TRBV6-2 or TRBV6-3 combines with J gene TRBJ1-1, with D maybe TRBD1 (5 bases). Germline CDR1 reads MNHEY; CDR2 reads SVGEGT. This CDR3 region has 16 residues. Trimming removed 5 bases from V and 5 bases from J, with 21 bases in between. In nucleotides, the CDR3 is TGTGCCAGCAGTCCCGGACATTATCGCCGCTCTACTGAAGCTTTCTTT. This gives the protein CASSPGHYRRSTEAFF.

The J gene is TRBJ2-1, the V gene TRBV29-1; 7 nucleotides align to TRBD1. Germline V gene lookup returns CDR1 SQVTM and CDR2 ANQGSEA. The CDR3 length is 13 residues. J was trimmed by 5 bases and V by 7 bases; bases with no gene match: 8. The CDR3 spells CSEWTGLNNEQFF. In nucleotides, the CDR3 is TGCAGCGAATGGACAGGATTAAACAATGAGCAGTTCTTC.

This clonotype was picked up a small number of times. The CDR3 DNA is TGCGCCAGCAGCCAAGCCCTACTGGAGCCCCAGCATTTT. Translation: CASSQALLEPQHF. The chain recombines TRBV4-1 with TRBJ1-5; D is unresolved. Deletions cut 1 base from V and 8 bases from J, with 9 bases between. Germline-derived CDR1 and CDR2 are MGHRA and YSYEKL. The CDR3 sequence is 13 residues long.

The chain uses TRBV6-2 or TRBV6-3 and TRBJ1-3; no firm D call. The CDR3 is 15 amino acids. V shed 0 bases and J shed 0 bases, with 6 bases lying between them. CDR1 is MNHEY and CDR2 is SVGEGT in the germline V gene. CDR3 bases: TGTGCCAGCAGTTACTCGCCAGACTCTGGAAACACCATATATTTT. Translation gives CASSYSPDSGNTIYF.

The CDR3 loop is CSARRTGGNTIYF. CDR3 DNA: TGCAGTGCTAGACGAACGGGTGGAAACACCATATATTTT. The chain couples TRBV20-1 to TRBJ1-3; D unclear. V was trimmed by 2 bases and J by 3 bases, leaving 8 bases between them. Germline CDR1 and CDR2: DFQATT and SNEGSKA (reference sequence). The CDR3 loop spans 13 amino acids.

Only a few counts were recorded for this clonotype. The gene calls are TRBV20-1 and TRBJ2-1; TRBD2 agrees at 7 bases. J was trimmed by 4 bases and V by 3 bases; bases with no gene match: 12. Germline CDR1 and CDR2: DFQATT and SNEGSKA (reference sequence). The CDR3 runs 16 residues. The CDR3 bases are TGCAGTGCTAGGGTCCGTTCTAGCGGTACTTACAATGAGCAGTTCTTC. Its translation is CSARVRSSGTYNEQFF.

The chain joins TRBV4-1 to TRBJ2-7, with D unresolved. Per the germline V gene, CDR1 is MGHRA and CDR2 is YSYEKL. The V end lost 2 bases, the J end lost 8 bases, and 19 bases lay between the germline ends. The CDR3 runs to 15 residues. CDR3 in DNA: TGCGCCAGCAGCCAACCCGACCTGAATCCTCCTAAGCAGTACTTC. It is translated as CASSQPDLNPPKQYF.

This clonotype was counted a few times. The gene calls are TRBV4-2 and TRBJ2-7; 7 bases fit TRBD1. Germline V gene sequence: CDR1 LGHNA, CDR2 YNFKEQ. V lost 5 bases, J lost 3 bases, and 7 bases stayed unmatched. The CDR3 spans 14 residues. CDR3 protein: CASSAKGAHYEQYF. The DNA of the CDR3 is TGTGCCAGCAGCGCGAAGGGGGCCCACTACGAGCAGTACTTC.

This clonotype was observed a few times. V and J are TRBV6-2 or TRBV6-3 and TRBJ2-1, with TRBD2 matching over 8 bases. This CDR3 is 20 amino acids long. V dropped 2 bases and J dropped 6; count of bases not matched to a gene: 21. Germline CDR1 reads MNHEY; CDR2 reads SVGEGT. CDR3 protein: CASSYPSLALAGKTSNEQFF. The CDR3 coding sequence is TGTGCCAGCAGTTACCCTTCACTCGCGCTAGCGGGCAAAACCTCCAATGAGCAGTTCTTC.

V usage is TRBV6-5 and J usage is TRBJ2-5; D possibly corresponds to TRBD2 (5 bases). Germline V gene sequence: CDR1 MNHEY, CDR2 SVGAGI. There are 16 residues in the CDR3. Deletions cut 2 bases from V and 6 bases from J, with 19 bases between. The CDR3 sequence is CASSYNLITSLQTQYF. For the CDR3, the DNA is TGTGCCAGCAGTTACAATCTCATCACTAGTCTGCAGACCCAGTACTTC.

In this sample, this clonotype turned up a few times. The rearrangement uses TRBV10-3 and TRBJ1-5; D might be TRBD1 (5 bases). This CDR3 has 16 residues. CDR1 and CDR2 from the germline V gene are ENHRY and SYGVKD. The V gene lost 3 bases and the J gene lost 0 bases, with 12 bases spanning the gap. The CDR3 reads CAISDSRGNSNQPQHF. For the CDR3, the DNA is TGTGCCATCAGTGATTCTCGGGGGAATAGCAATCAGCCCCAGCATTTT.

The gene calls are TRBV10-3 and TRBJ1-2, with 7 bases lining up with TRBD1. Trimming removed 6 bases from V and 0 bases from J; junction bases left unmatched: 4. CDR3 length: 14 residues. Germline V lookup: CDR1 ENHRY, CDR2 SYGVKD. The CDR3 DNA reads as TGTGCCATCAGAGGGACAGATTCTAACTATGGCTACACCTTC. This gives the protein CAIRGTDSNYGYTF.

V and J are TRBV10-3 and TRBJ2-5; 7 positions match TRBD1. V lost 5 bases and J lost 4; bases outside the gene matches: 13. Germline V gene data show CDR1 as ENHRY and CDR2 as SYGVKD. The CDR3 contains 16 residues. The chain's CDR3 is CAISPSETGLRETQYF. The CDR3 nucleotides are TGTGCCATCAGTCCGTCCGAGACAGGGTTAAGAGAGACCCAGTACTTC.

This clonotype is a singleton in its sample. The chain uses TRBV5-4 and TRBJ1-2, with D perhaps TRBD1 (5 bases). Germline CDR1 reads SGHNT; CDR2 reads YYREEE (reference sequence). CDR3 length equals 15 residues. V was shortened by 4 bases and J by 8 bases, with 21 bases between the two germline ends. Here the CDR3 reads CASSLGAGPSGGYTF. The DNA for the CDR3 is TGTGCCAGCAGCCTTGGTGCAGGGCCATCGGGGGGCTACACCTTC.

The chain has TRBV5-1 and TRBJ1-1, with D perhaps matching TRBD1 (5 bases). V gave up 4 bases and J gave up 0 bases, with 16 bases separating them. CDR1 and CDR2 from the germline V gene are SGHRS and YFSETQ. The CDR3 covers 16 residues. CDR3 residues: CASSRPGPFMNTEAFF. The DNA of the CDR3 is TGCGCCAGCAGCCGGCCGGGGCCGTTCATGAACACTGAAGCTTTCTTT.